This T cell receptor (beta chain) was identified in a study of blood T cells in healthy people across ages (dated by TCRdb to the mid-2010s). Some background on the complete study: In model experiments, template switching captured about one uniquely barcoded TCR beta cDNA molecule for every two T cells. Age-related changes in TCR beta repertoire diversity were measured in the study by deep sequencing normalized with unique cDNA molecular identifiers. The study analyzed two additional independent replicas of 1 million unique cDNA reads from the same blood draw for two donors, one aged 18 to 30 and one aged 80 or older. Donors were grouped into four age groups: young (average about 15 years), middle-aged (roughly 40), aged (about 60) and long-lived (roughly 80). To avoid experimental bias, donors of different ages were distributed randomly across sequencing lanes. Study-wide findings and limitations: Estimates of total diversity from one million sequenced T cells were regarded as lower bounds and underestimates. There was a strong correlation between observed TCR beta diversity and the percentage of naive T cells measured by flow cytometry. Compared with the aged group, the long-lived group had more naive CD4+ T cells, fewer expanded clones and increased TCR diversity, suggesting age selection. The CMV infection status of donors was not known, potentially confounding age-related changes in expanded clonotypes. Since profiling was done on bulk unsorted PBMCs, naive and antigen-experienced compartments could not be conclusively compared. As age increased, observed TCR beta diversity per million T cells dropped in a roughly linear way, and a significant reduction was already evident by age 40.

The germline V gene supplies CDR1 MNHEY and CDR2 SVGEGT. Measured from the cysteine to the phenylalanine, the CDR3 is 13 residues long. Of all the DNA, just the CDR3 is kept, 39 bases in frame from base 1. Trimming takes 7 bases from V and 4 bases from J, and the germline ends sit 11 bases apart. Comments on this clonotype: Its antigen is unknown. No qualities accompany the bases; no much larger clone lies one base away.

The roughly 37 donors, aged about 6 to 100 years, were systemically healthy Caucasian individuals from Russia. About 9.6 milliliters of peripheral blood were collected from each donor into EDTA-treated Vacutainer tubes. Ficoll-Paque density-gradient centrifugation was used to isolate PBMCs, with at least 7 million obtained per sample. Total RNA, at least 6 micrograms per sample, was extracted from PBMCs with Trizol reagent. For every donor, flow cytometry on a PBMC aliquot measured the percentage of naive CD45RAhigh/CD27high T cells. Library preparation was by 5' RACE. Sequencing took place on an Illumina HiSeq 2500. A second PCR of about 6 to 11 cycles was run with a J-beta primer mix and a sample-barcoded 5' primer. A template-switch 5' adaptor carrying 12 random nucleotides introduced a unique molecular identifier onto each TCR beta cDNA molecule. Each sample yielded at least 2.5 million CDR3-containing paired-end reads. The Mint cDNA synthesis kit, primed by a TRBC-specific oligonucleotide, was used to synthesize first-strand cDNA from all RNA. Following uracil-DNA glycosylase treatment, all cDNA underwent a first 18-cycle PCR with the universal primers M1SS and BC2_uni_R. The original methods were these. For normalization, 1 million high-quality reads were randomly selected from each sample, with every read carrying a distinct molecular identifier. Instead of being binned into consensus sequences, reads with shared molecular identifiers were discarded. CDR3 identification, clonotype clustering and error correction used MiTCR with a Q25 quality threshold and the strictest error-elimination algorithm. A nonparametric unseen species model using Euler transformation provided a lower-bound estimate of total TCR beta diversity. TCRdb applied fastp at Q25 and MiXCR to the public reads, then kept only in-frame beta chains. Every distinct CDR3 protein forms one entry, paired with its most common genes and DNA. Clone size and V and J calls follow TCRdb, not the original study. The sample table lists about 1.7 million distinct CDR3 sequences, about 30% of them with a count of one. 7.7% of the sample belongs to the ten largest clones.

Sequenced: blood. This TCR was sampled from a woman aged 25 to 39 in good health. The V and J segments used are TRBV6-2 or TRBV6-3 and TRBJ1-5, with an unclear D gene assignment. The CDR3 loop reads CASTDEGNQPQHF. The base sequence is TGTGCCAGCACCGACGAGGGAAATCAGCCCCAGCATTTT.